This TCR beta chain was recorded in a study of blood T cell repertoires in COVID-19 (dated by TCRdb to the early 2020s). Notes on the research overall: Collaborator samples came from the United States, Italy and Spain and covered acute and convalescent phases of COVID-19. The prospective study material was composed of cDNA or gDNA derived from T cells, B-cell-depleted T cells, or PBMCs. Subjects who had been exposed to COVID-19, were actively infected with it, or had recovered from it provided the deeply sampled blood TCRbeta repertoires that made up the dataset. The repertoires were released in a freely available public database intended as a resource for research on the immune response to SARS-CoV-2. The samples were drawn from two sources: the first 160 participants of the ongoing ImmuneRACE study, and over 950 subjects contributed by 6 global collaborators. Sample metadata almost always included a de-identified subject ID, COVID-19 status, age in years and sex. Where available, HLA class I and class II types were obtained from metadata supplied by the sample provider rather than from assay-based typing.

CDR1 and CDR2 were assigned from the germline V gene as MGHRA and YSYEKL. The CDR3, from cysteine to phenylalanine, totals 16 residues. Just the 48-base CDR3 DNA is kept, in frame starting at base 1. Trimming at the junction amounts to 4 bases on V and 1 base on J, and the germline ends lie 14 bases apart. TCRbeta CDR3 regions were amplified from genomic DNA by means of the immunoSEQ Assay, a bias-controlled multiplex PCR. In the original analysis: Within the assay, amplification of reference gene primers was used to estimate how many nucleated cells each sample contained. To quantify the absolute abundance of each unique TCRbeta CDR3 rearrangement, sequence reads were collapsed and filtered. For each sample, productive Simpson clonality was calculated as the square root of Simpson's diversity index across productive rearrangements. Drawn from immuneACCESS, this table holds only the in-frame rearrangements with V and J called that TCRdb kept. Clones are partly lost; checked studies trace under half to an unresolved V gene and leave the rest unexplained. That table furnishes V, J and clone size, whereas the DNA furnished D and trimming. The table for this sample lists approximately 110,000 clones; about 85% of them were counted only once. The ten top clones hold approximately 13% of the sample.

Points on this clone: Its antigen is still unknown. The sample holds no much larger clone one base away, and base qualities are not on file.

Each collaborating institution followed its own protocols to collect whole blood in K2EDTA tubes. For TCRbeta analysis, collaborator samples were shipped as frozen whole blood, as isolated PBMCs, or as DNA extracted from either sample type. Study-wide conclusions, independent of this receptor: The amount of clinical and demographic metadata varied by source and participant and was provided uncurated.

The sequence was obtained from a human donor in a cohort sampled during active COVID-19. The sequenced sample consisted of peripheral blood. In this chain, TRBV4-1 is recombined with TRBJ2-1; a weak D assignment points to TRBD2 (6 bases agree). The CDR3: CASSRALGGSYNEQFF. The DNA reads as follows: TGCGCCAGCAGCCGAGCCCTAGGAGGGTCCTACAATGAGCAGTTCTTC.